These T cell receptor beta chains were read from a single sample in a study of T cell responses to AZD1222 COVID-19 vaccine. Assay used: immunoSEQ multiplex PCR; TCRdb lists only in-frame clones, some missing. The table has over 200,000 clones, 90% to 95% seen once. Specimen: peripheral blood, collected 28 days after the second dose of the MenACWY control vaccine. The receptors were sampled from an adult who received the MenACWY meningococcal vaccine as a control. The CDR3 runs from the conserved cysteine through the conserved F or W. D genes are given only for firm matches. Size tells how often a clone was seen (once, few, many) or the class of an expanded clone, and some rows leave it out.

V	size	J	D	CDR3	DNA
TRBV30	once	TRBJ2-7	-	CAWSVGDFAPYEQYF	TGTGCCTGGAGTGTCGGGGACTTTGCCCCCTACGAGCAGTACTTC
TRBV5-1	-	TRBJ1-1	-	CASSLVGQGNTEAFF	TGCGCCAGCAGCTTGGTCGGGCAGGGAAACACTGAAGCTTTCTTT
TRBV20-1	-	TRBJ2-1	TRBD2	CSARLSGTEFF	TGCAGTGCTAGGCTTAGCGGGACGGAGTTCTTC
TRBV7-8	-	TRBJ1-1	TRBD1	CASSLRGTGDEAFF	TGTGCCAGCAGCCTAAGAGGGACAGGGGACGAAGCTTTCTTT
TRBV5-1	-	TRBJ1-1	TRBD1	CASSLGGTKSDRLRFTEAFF	TGCGCCAGCAGCTTGGGGGGGACAAAATCGGACAGGTTAAGATTCACTGAAGCTTTCTTT
TRBV28	-	TRBJ1-3	TRBD1	CASSLPNSGGVSGNTIYF	TGTGCCAGCAGTTTGCCCAACTCAGGGGGGGTCTCTGGAAACACCATATATTTT
TRBV7-9	-	TRBJ2-3	TRBD1	CASSLLDRGADTQYF	TGTGCCAGCAGCTTACTCGACAGGGGCGCAGATACGCAGTATTTT
TRBV7-9	-	TRBJ2-2	-	CASSETHSSANTGELFF	TGTGCCAGCAGCGAGACCCACTCTAGCGCGAACACCGGGGAGCTGTTTTTT
TRBV30	-	TRBJ2-7	TRBD2	CAWSSSGRHEQYF	TGTGCCTGGAGTAGTAGCGGGAGGCACGAGCAGTACTTC
TRBV27	-	TRBJ2-7	TRBD2	CASSPNGGGEQYF	TGTGCCAGCAGTCCCAACGGGGGAGGGGAGCAGTACTTC
TRBV7-3	-	TRBJ2-2	TRBD1	CASSSRQGPGELFF	TGTGCCAGCAGCTCAAGACAGGGGCCCGGGGAGCTGTTTTTT
TRBV6-6	-	TRBJ1-1	TRBD1	CASRGDRATEAFF	TGTGCCAGCAGAGGGGACAGGGCGACTGAAGCTTTCTTT
TRBV7-3	-	TRBJ1-2	-	CARATGGYTF	TGTGCCAGGGCAACGGGTGGCTACACCTTC
TRBV24-1	-	TRBJ1-5	-	CATSDYRVNQPQHF	TGTGCCACCAGTGATTACAGGGTCAATCAGCCCCAGCATTTT
TRBV19	-	TRBJ1-1	TRBD1	CASSRQGDTEAFF	TGTGCCAGTAGTAGGCAGGGGGACACTGAAGCTTTCTTT
TRBV25-1	-	TRBJ2-3	TRBD1	CASSELPGTGGTDTQYF	TGTGCCAGCAGTGAGCTTCCCGGGACAGGGGGCACAGATACGCAGTATTTT
TRBV3-1/TRBV3-2	-	TRBJ2-1	TRBD2	CASSRGGPSGRYNEQFF	TGTGCCAGCAGCCGAGGGGGTCCTAGCGGGAGGTACAATGAGCAGTTCTTC
TRBV6-5	-	TRBJ1-1	TRBD1	CASSYGTGGGTEAFF	TGTGCCAGCAGTTATGGGACAGGGGGAGGCACTGAAGCTTTCTTT
TRBV7-8	-	TRBJ2-3	TRBD2	CASRASGSTDTQYF	TGTGCCAGCAGAGCTAGCGGGAGCACAGATACGCAGTATTTT
TRBV27	-	TRBJ1-5	-	CASSFRQVGSNQPQHF	TGTGCCAGCAGTTTCCGACAGGTTGGGAGCAATCAGCCCCAGCATTTT
TRBV7-2	-	TRBJ2-7	TRBD2	CASSLEASGGPYEQYF	TGTGCCAGCAGCTTAGAGGCTAGCGGGGGACCCTACGAGCAGTACTTC
TRBV5-1	-	TRBJ1-6	TRBD1	CASSRTGVDNSPLHF	TGCGCCAGCAGCAGAACAGGGGTGGATAATTCACCCCTCCACTTT
TRBV19	-	TRBJ1-2	-	CASTGRLYGYTF	TGTGCCAGTACTGGACGGCTCTATGGCTACACCTTC
TRBV12-3/TRBV12-4	-	TRBJ1-5	-	CASSLQKGQPQHF	TGTGCCAGCAGTTTACAGAAAGGGCAGCCCCAGCATTTT
TRBV19	-	TRBJ1-2	TRBD1	CASSFRDSYGYTF	TGTGCCAGTAGTTTCCGGGACAGCTATGGCTACACCTTC
TRBV28	-	TRBJ1-5	-	CASSLLGGQPQHF	TGTGCCAGCAGTTTATTAGGGGGACAGCCCCAGCATTTT
TRBV5-1	-	TRBJ1-2	-	CASSPPGGYGYTF	TGCGCCAGCAGCCCTCCTGGGGGATATGGCTACACCTTC
TRBV7-9	-	TRBJ2-1	TRBD2	CASSLGSGSSYNEQFF	TGTGCCAGCAGCTTAGGTAGCGGGAGCTCCTACAATGAGCAGTTCTTC
TRBV9	-	TRBJ2-1	-	CASSVGGDNEQFF	TGTGCCAGCAGCGTCGGGGGAGACAATGAGCAGTTCTTC
TRBV5-6	once	TRBJ1-5	-	CASSLGWGSQPQHF	TGTGCCAGCAGCTTAGGGTGGGGATCTCAGCCCCAGCATTTT
TRBV6-2/TRBV6-3	once	TRBJ2-7	TRBD2	CASSYPSSGRVRYEQYF	TGTGCCAGCAGTTATCCCTCTAGCGGGAGGGTTCGCTACGAGCAGTACTTC
TRBV19	-	TRBJ1-2	-	CASTRGGNNYGYTF	TGTGCCAGTACTCGAGGGGGGAATAACTATGGCTACACCTTC
TRBV3-1/TRBV3-2	once	TRBJ2-7	TRBD1	CASSQGAGTGTYEQYF	TGTGCCAGCAGCCAAGGCGCCGGGACAGGGACCTACGAGCAGTACTTC
TRBV19	-	TRBJ2-2	-	CASRTVNTGELFF	TGTGCCAGTCGGACAGTGAACACCGGGGAGCTGTTTTTT
TRBV7-8	once	TRBJ1-1	-	CASSLAATEAFF	TGTGCCAGCAGCTTAGCGGCCACTGAAGCTTTCTTT
TRBV27	-	TRBJ2-3	-	CASSNTDTQYF	TGTGCCAGCAGTAACACAGATACGCAGTATTTT
TRBV14	-	TRBJ1-2	-	CASSQGGRTLYGYTF	TGTGCCAGCAGCCAAGGCGGCAGGACCCTCTATGGCTACACCTTC
TRBV7-2	-	TRBJ2-6	-	CASSLYGSGANVLTF	TGTGCCAGCAGCTTATACGGCTCTGGGGCCAACGTCCTGACTTTC
TRBV24-1	-	TRBJ2-1	-	CATSAPGLLHEQFF	TGTGCCACCAGTGCTCCGGGTCTCCTTCATGAGCAGTTCTTC
TRBV30	-	TRBJ2-3	-	CAFDTDTQYF	TGTGCCTTCGACACAGATACGCAGTATTTT
TRBV12-3/TRBV12-4	-	TRBJ2-1	-	CASSPTSYNEQFF	TGTGCCAGCAGTCCCACCTCCTACAATGAGCAGTTCTTC
TRBV19	-	TRBJ2-2	TRBD1	CASSIDTGTANTGELFF	TGTGCCAGTAGTATAGATACCGGGACAGCGAACACCGGGGAGCTGTTTTTT
TRBV5-1	-	TRBJ2-5	TRBD2	CASSWTTRGRGIETQYF	TGCGCCAGCAGCTGGACCACCCGCGGGAGAGGTATAGAGACCCAGTACTTC
TRBV6-5	-	TRBJ2-1	-	CASNQMAPSNEQFF	TGTGCCAGCAACCAAATGGCTCCTTCAAATGAGCAGTTCTTC
TRBV9	-	TRBJ2-3	-	CASSQLEGATQYF	TGTGCCAGCAGCCAGTTGGAGGGGGCCACTCAGTATTTT
TRBV7-3	-	TRBJ2-2	TRBD1	CASSLRSAGQAMGTGELFF	TGTGCCAGCAGCTTACGCAGCGCGGGACAGGCAATGGGTACCGGGGAGCTGTTTTTT
TRBV5-1	-	TRBJ2-7	-	CASSLTPGVTYEQYF	TGCGCCAGCAGCTTGACCCCGGGTGTTACCTACGAGCAGTACTTC
TRBV7-9	-	TRBJ2-3	-	CASSRTGASDTQYF	TGTGCCAGCAGTCGAACGGGGGCTTCAGATACGCAGTATTTT
TRBV3-1/TRBV3-2	-	TRBJ2-1	-	CASSQDLVNNEQFF	TGTGCCAGCAGCCAAGACCTAGTAAACAATGAGCAGTTCTTC
TRBV30	-	TRBJ1-6	-	CAWSVPTGTLYNSPLHF	TGTGCCTGGAGTGTACCGACAGGCACTCTCTATAATTCACCCCTCCACTTT
TRBV7-9	-	TRBJ2-2	-	CASSLAYDFGTVNTGELFF	TGTGCCAGCAGCTTAGCCTACGACTTCGGGACGGTGAACACCGGGGAGCTGTTTTTT
TRBV28	-	TRBJ2-7	TRBD1	CASSLRTGAYEQYF	TGTGCCAGCAGTCTAAGGACAGGGGCCTACGAGCAGTACTTC
TRBV27	few	TRBJ2-7	-	CASSFGHHYEQYF	TGTGCCAGCAGTTTTGGACACCACTACGAGCAGTACTTC
TRBV6-6	-	TRBJ1-5	-	CASHIGVGNQPQHF	TGTGCCAGTCATATCGGGGTGGGCAATCAGCCCCAGCATTTT
TRBV6-2/TRBV6-3	-	TRBJ1-1	TRBD1	CASSSGQGDTEAFF	TGTGCCAGCAGCTCCGGACAGGGCGACACTGAAGCTTTCTTT